This T cell receptor beta chain is from a study of cytomegalovirus exposure and HLA in healthy donors. Whole-study findings and limits: An ancestry cluster, one associated with Asian ancestry, reportedly showed fewer N-insertions than the approximately 660-donor mean in a later analysis. A prior analysis recorded that most TCR beta V segments were productive about 90% or about 30% of the time. In a later analysis, the majority of CMV-associated beta chains seemingly showed HLA restriction.

This clone has a single count. Its antigen remains unknown. At collection, donors were nominally healthy, but unrecorded immune exposures were probable. The germline V and J ends were trimmed by 1 base and 0 bases, with 7 bases remaining between them. The CDR3 has 15 residues. Germline CDR1 reads SEHNR; CDR2 reads FQNEAQ (reference sequence). Use of 60 Vbeta and 13 Jbeta primers characterized the PCR. Only in-frame clones appear in the TCRdb table, and some are missing; sequencing was by immunoSEQ multiplex PCR. The table shows some 150,000 clones, with roughly 78% occurring only once. Sequenced sample: PBMCs. The receptor's source is a man aged 25-45 years in good health and CMV-seronegative. This sequence joins TRBV7-9 and TRBJ1-3, with no clear D. The CDR3 region has the DNA TGTGCCAGCAGCTTAGACTGGAGCTCTGGAAACACCATATATTTT. Its translation: CASSLDWSSGNTIYF. Full variable domain (remainder filled in from reference TRBV7-9 and TRBJ1-3): DTGVSQNPRHKITKRGQNVTFRCDPISEHNRLYWYRQTLGQGPEFLTYFQNEAQLEKSRLLSDRFSAERPKGSFSTLEIQRTEQGDSAMYLCASSLDWSSGNTIYFGEGSWLTVV.